A single sample is the source of the 30 T cell receptor beta chains below, sequenced in a study of blood T cell repertoires in COVID-19. Sequenced by immunoSEQ multiplex PCR; TCRdb stores in-frame clones only, minus some. This table holds around 300,000 clones, more than 80% found once. Sequences were obtained from peripheral blood. Receptors were obtained from a woman in her twenties or thirties with active or convalescent COVID-19.

Details on this clone: Other nucleotide sequences from this sample produce the same CDR3. The rearrangement joins TRBV5-1 to TRBJ2-7, with 10 bases lining up with TRBD1. The germline CDR1 and CDR2 sequences are SGHRS and YFSETQ. V dropped 0 bases and J dropped 4; count of bases not matched to a gene: 1. The CDR3 extends over 14 amino acids. The CDR3 nucleotides read TGCGCCAGCAGCTTGGGGACAGGGGGATACGAGCAGTACTTC. Translation gives CASSLGTGGYEQYF.

Here the CDR3 DNA reads TGTGCCAGTAGTCCTGCGGGACGGAACTATGGCTACACCTTC. Encoded protein: CASSPAGRNYGYTF. This chain connects TRBV19 to TRBJ1-2; D possibly corresponds to TRBD1 (5 bases). CDR3 size: 14 residues. Germline CDR1 and CDR2: LNHDA and SQIVND (reference sequence). V was clipped by 5 bases and J by 2 bases, with 12 bases between them.

The rearrangement links TRBV19 to TRBJ1-5; 8 nucleotides agree with TRBD1. Per germline, CDR1 LNHDA and CDR2 SQIVND (reference sequence). This CDR3 has 14 amino acids. V was clipped by 5 bases and J by 4 bases; unmatched bases: 4. Written as DNA, the CDR3 is TGTGCCAGTAGTTTTAGACAGGGGAATCAGCCCCAGCATTTT. Translation gives CASSFRQGNQPQHF.

This clone was counted once. V is TRBV18 and J is TRBJ2-5, with 8 bases matching TRBD1. Per germline, CDR1 KGHSH and CDR2 LQKENI. The CDR3 is made up of 13 amino acids. V lost 3 bases and J lost 13; bases outside the gene matches: 10. Written as DNA, the CDR3 is TGTGCCAGCTCACCCGTCAGCTGGGACAGGATGTACTTC. Translation gives CASSPVSWDRMYF.

The chain recombines TRBV10-3 with TRBJ2-2, with 11 bases matching TRBD1. V lost 10 bases and J lost 5; bases outside the gene matches: 6. CDR1 is ENHRY, CDR2 SYGVKD, per germline. The CDR3 is made up of 14 amino acids. CDR3 in amino acids: CATRGTGGTGELFF. DNA of the CDR3: TGTGCCACCAGGGGGACAGGGGGGACCGGGGAGCTGTTTTTT.

This rearrangement joins TRBV6-1 to TRBJ2-7; no clear D gene. Deletions cut 3 bases from V and 5 bases from J, with 8 bases between. The germline V gene has CDR1 MNHNS and CDR2 SASEGT. This CDR3 is 12 amino acids long. The CDR3 loop is CASSEPVDEQYF. CDR3 in DNA: TGTGCCAGCAGTGAGCCGGTCGACGAGCAGTACTTC.

Only one count was recorded for this clone. This CDR3 reads CASWRGGSSYNEQFF. CDR3 sequence (DNA): TGCGCCAGCTGGCGGGGTGGAAGCTCCTACAATGAGCAGTTCTTC. This chain connects TRBV5-1 to TRBJ2-1; D is possibly TRBD2 (6 bases). CDR3 length: 15 amino acids. CDR1 is SGHRS and CDR2 is YFSETQ in the germline V gene. Trimming removed 7 bases at V and 0 bases at J, with 14 bases between.

The CDR3 DNA follows: TGCGCCAGCAGCTTGGCCGGGACCGGGGGAGATACGCAGTATTTT. As protein: CASSLAGTGGDTQYF. V gene TRBV5-1 combines with J gene TRBJ2-3, with a weak D call TRBD2 (6 bases). CDR1 is SGHRS, CDR2 YFSETQ, per germline. V lost 0 bases to trimming and J lost 5 bases, with 13 bases between them. This CDR3 region has 15 residues.

V usage is TRBV7-2 and J usage is TRBJ2-3; 12 bases line up with TRBD2. The CDR3 extends over 16 amino acids. The V and J ends lost 5 bases and 4 bases, in that order; junction bases with no gene match: 7. The germline V gene encodes CDR1 SGHTA and CDR2 FQGNSA. This chain's CDR3 is CASSPTTSGGPDTQYF. The CDR3 DNA reads as TGTGCCAGCAGCCCCACGACTAGCGGGGGCCCAGATACGCAGTATTTT.

This chain links TRBV4-3 with TRBJ1-2; 9 bases match TRBD1. This CDR3 comprises 16 residues. The V and J ends lost 0 bases and 7 bases, in that order; junction bases with no gene match: 9. Germline CDR1 LGHNA, CDR2 YSLEER. CDR3 loop: CASSQDLGQGVGGYTF. As DNA, the CDR3 is TGCGCCAGCAGCCAAGATCTGGGACAGGGTGTTGGTGGCTACACCTTC.

This chain joins TRBV7-3 and TRBJ2-3, with D unclear. Trimming took 0 bases from V and 6 from J, leaving 10 bases between them. CDR3 length: 14 residues. The germline V gene has CDR1 SGHTA and CDR2 FQGTGA. CDR3 in DNA: TGTGCCAGCAGCTTAACTAGCAACCGGGATACGCAGTATTTT. This translates into CASSLTSNRDTQYF.

This clone was counted a single time. The V call is TRBV19, the J call TRBJ2-2; 13 bases are shared with TRBD2. Germline CDR1 is LNHDA and CDR2 is SQIVND (reference sequence). V dropped 9 bases and J dropped 4; count of bases not matched to a gene: 5. The CDR3 runs to 15 residues. The CDR3 nucleotides read TGTGCCAGCGTCCGGACTAGCGGGGGCACCGGGGAGCTGTTTTTT. This sequence encodes CASVRTSGGTGELFF.

The chain couples TRBV27 to TRBJ1-1; 7 nucleotides line up with TRBD1. The CDR3 contains 13 residues. In germline, CDR1 is MNHEY, CDR2 SMNVEV (reference sequence). The V and J ends lost 9 bases and 5 bases, in that order; junction bases with no gene match: 9. The CDR3 DNA reads as TGTGCCAGTAGGAGGGGGCGAGGTACTGAAGCTTTCTTT. This sequence encodes CASRRGRGTEAFF.

The V call is TRBV7-2, the J call TRBJ2-3, with D perhaps TRBD2 (7 bases). CDR3 length equals 16 residues. V was clipped by 4 bases and J by 5 bases, with 19 bases between them. The germline V gene encodes CDR1 SGHTA and CDR2 FQGNSA. The DNA for the CDR3 is TGTGCCAGCAGCTCCGGGACCGGGGGGCCGGGAGATACGCAGTATTTT. Translating gives CASSSGTGGPGDTQYF.

As for this clone: The same CDR3 arises from other DNA sequences in this sample as well. CDR3 nucleotides: TGTGCCAGCAGCCTACCGGGCCAGGGGTCCTATGGCTACACCTTC. As protein: CASSLPGQGSYGYTF. The chain uses TRBV5-4 and TRBJ1-2; D perhaps matches TRBD1 (6 bases). The germline V gene has CDR1 SGHNT and CDR2 YYREEE (reference sequence). This CDR3 spans 15 amino acids. V gave up 4 bases and J gave up 4 bases, with 17 bases separating them.

This clone was counted once. The chain is built from TRBV5-1 and TRBJ1-2, with TRBD1 as a possible D gene (6 bases). V was cut by 1 base and J by 10 bases, with 17 bases left in between. Germline V CDR1 and CDR2: SGHRS, YFSETQ. The CDR3 is made up of 14 amino acids. DNA of the CDR3: TGCGCCAGCAGCTTGCTCCCAGGGGCTAAGGCCTACACCTTC. Its protein product is CASSLLPGAKAYTF.

The chain combines TRBV4-3 with TRBJ2-3; maybe TRBD2 (5 bases). The CDR3 consists of 15 residues. Germline CDR1 LGHNA, CDR2 YSLEER. Trimming took off 4 bases at V and 1 base at J, with 12 bases between the two ends. CDR3 loop: CASSRAPAGTDTQYF. The CDR3 DNA reads as TGCGCCAGCAGCCGCGCCCCAGCGGGCACAGATACGCAGTATTTT.

The chain combines TRBV5-1 with TRBJ1-1; no clear D gene. This CDR3 comprises 14 residues. V was shortened by 5 bases and J by 1 base, with 12 bases between the two germline ends. Germline CDR1 SGHRS, CDR2 YFSETQ. In DNA, the CDR3 is TGCGCCAGCAGTGTCCGGGTGGGGAACACTGAAGCTTTCTTT. Protein sequence: CASSVRVGNTEAFF.

Only one count was recorded for this clone. The V call is TRBV15, the J call TRBJ1-2, with D perhaps TRBD1 (5 bases). The CDR3 loop spans 14 amino acids. V was cut by 0 bases and J by 2 bases, with 7 bases left in between. Germline lookup yields CDR1 LNHNV and CDR2 YYDKDF (reference sequence). Here the CDR3 DNA reads TGTGCCACCAGCAGAGATAGACAGAACTATGGCTACACCTTC. Encoded protein: CATSRDRQNYGYTF.

The J gene is TRBJ2-1, the V gene TRBV6-5, with TRBD2 as a possible D gene (6 bases). Trimming took off 4 bases at V and 7 bases at J, with 20 bases between the two ends. There are 16 residues in the CDR3. CDR1 MNHEY and CDR2 SVGAGI come from the germline V gene. The CDR3 DNA reads as TGTGCCAGCAGTTCCCCCCGATCCTCGGGGAGGAATGAGCAGTTCTTC. Its translation: CASSSPRSSGRNEQFF.

The genes are TRBV3-1 (or the pseudogene TRBV3-2) and TRBJ2-7, with 8 bases that match TRBD1. CDR1 is LGHDT and CDR2 is YNNKEL in the germline V gene (reference sequence). The length of the CDR3 is 14 residues. The V segment lost 5 bases and the J segment 2 bases; nucleotides outside the gene matches: 5. In DNA form, the CDR3 reads TGTGCCAGCAGCTCGGGACAGGCGACCTACGAGCAGTACTTC. Amino acids: CASSSGQATYEQYF.

This clone came up once. The V call is TRBV6-1, the J call TRBJ2-7, with D possibly matching TRBD1 (5 bases). Trimming pared 0 bases from V and 3 bases from J, leaving 15 bases between. In germline, CDR1 is MNHNS, CDR2 SASEGT. The CDR3 has 16 amino acids. For the CDR3, the DNA is TGTGCCAGCAGTGAAGCAAGCCGACAGATTAACTACGAGCAGTACTTC. Residues: CASSEASRQINYEQYF.

The chain combines TRBV2 with TRBJ2-5; D possibly corresponds to TRBD2 (6 bases). Per the germline V gene, CDR1 is SNHLY and CDR2 is FYNNEI. V was shortened by 7 bases and J by 0 bases, with 6 bases between the two germline ends. This CDR3 region has 12 residues. Here the CDR3 reads CASTGDQETQYF. Here the CDR3 DNA reads TGTGCCAGCACGGGGGACCAAGAGACCCAGTACTTC. Full variable domain (rest looked up from reference TRBV2 and TRBJ2-5): EPEVTQTPSHQVTQMGQEVILRCVPISNHLYFYWYRQILGQKVEFLVSFYNNEISEKSEIFDDQFSVERPDGSNFTLKIRSTKLEDSAMYFCASTGDQETQYFGPGTRLLVL.

The chain carries TRBV5-4 and TRBJ1-3; D gene ambiguous. The CDR3 consists of 18 residues. Germline V CDR1 and CDR2: SGHNT, YYREEE (reference sequence). Trimming took off 4 bases at V and 0 bases at J, with 20 bases between the two ends. CDR3 in DNA: TGTGCCAGCAGCGGAAGGACTGGTTTCCCGGACTCTGGAAACACCATATATTTT. It yields the protein CASSGRTGFPDSGNTIYF.

This chain uses TRBV7-9 with TRBJ1-3, with 7 positions matching TRBD1. CDR3 length equals 16 residues. The J segment lost 2 bases and the V segment lost 5 bases, leaving 9 bases of the junction unmatched. The V gene's germline CDR1 is SEHNR and CDR2 FQNEAQ (reference sequence). As DNA, the CDR3 is TGTGCCAGCAGCCCCCCCGGGACAGCCACTGGAAACACCATATATTTT. Protein product: CASSPPGTATGNTIYF.

This rearrangement joins TRBV28 to TRBJ2-6, with D maybe TRBD1 (6 bases). The germline CDR1 and CDR2 sequences are MDHEN and SYDVKM. V lost 6 bases and J 0 bases, leaving 9 bases between the germline ends. The length of the CDR3 is 15 residues. The CDR3 DNA reads as TGTGCCAGCAGCCTCAGGGGCTCTGGGGCCAACGTCCTGACTTTC. Amino acid sequence: CASSLRGSGANVLTF.

The V call is TRBV7-9, the J call TRBJ1-2, with 12 bases that match TRBD1. Germline V gene sequence: CDR1 SEHNR, CDR2 FQNEAQ (reference sequence). This CDR3 comprises 14 residues. After removal of 5 bases from V and 6 bases from J, the junction contained 4 bases not matched to a gene. The CDR3 protein is CASSRGQGANGYTF. The CDR3 bases are TGTGCCAGCAGCAGGGGACAGGGGGCTAATGGCTACACCTTC. Full variable domain (remainder filled in from reference TRBV7-9 and TRBJ1-2): DTGVSQNPRHKITKRGQNVTFRCDPISEHNRLYWYRQTLGQGPEFLTYFQNEAQLEKSRLLSDRFSAERPKGSFSTLEIQRTEQGDSAMYLCASSRGQGANGYTFGSGTRLTVV.

The chain employs TRBV5-1 and TRBJ2-2; TRBD2 aligns across 12 bases. This CDR3 contains 19 residues. The germline CDR1 and CDR2 sequences are SGHRS and YFSETQ. The trim removed 0 bases at V and 4 bases at J, leaving 10 bases unmatched. CDR3 bases: TGCGCCAGCAGCTTGGCCGGGACTAGCGGGTATTCGGTCACCGGGGAGCTGTTTTTT. This gives the protein CASSLAGTSGYSVTGELFF.

This chain uses TRBV2 with TRBJ2-2; D perhaps matches TRBD1 (7 bases). The germline V gene encodes CDR1 SNHLY and CDR2 FYNNEI. The CDR3 extends over 15 amino acids. Trimming took 0 bases from V and 6 from J, leaving 11 bases between them. The CDR3 sequence is CASSEAGRGAGELFF. DNA for the CDR3: TGTGCCAGCAGTGAAGCGGGCAGGGGGGCCGGGGAGCTGTTTTTT.

This chain connects TRBV10-3 to TRBJ2-2; 10 nucleotides agree with TRBD2. Germline CDR1 reads ENHRY; CDR2 reads SYGVKD. The length of the CDR3 is 16 residues. V gave up 6 bases and J gave up 3 bases; unmatched junction bases: 7. The CDR3 nucleotides are TGTGCCATCAGAAGAGCTAGCGGGAGTTACACCGGGGAGCTGTTTTTT. The encoded protein is CAIRRASGSYTGELFF.